The clone carrying this TCR beta chain was picked up a small number of times. No antigen is known for it. The CDR3 spans 16 residues. Germline V gene data show CDR1 as SGHAT and CDR2 as FQNNGV. V lost 3 bases and J lost 5, with 19 bases in between. Sequencing was performed with immunoSEQ multiplex PCR; in TCRdb, only in-frame clones are kept and a portion is missing. The table records approximately 10,000 clones, about 91% of them present only once. The data originate from a study of T cell clonotyping in hematopoietic cell transplantation. Broader study findings: Few recipient clonotypes overlapped donors; over 95% were de novo at given depth. After transplant, recipient diversity fell while pathologically expanded clonotypes grew through day 180. Graft donor and pretransplant recipient Inverse Simpson Index values predicted broader posttransplant TCR diversity.

The source material was peripheral blood mononuclear cells. The TCR was taken from a human donor who either received an allogeneic hematopoietic cell transplant for a myeloid malignancy or was a related donor (not recorded which). Some clones in this sample may be carry-over from other donors' samples. The rearrangement uses TRBV11-2 and TRBJ1-2; weak D call: TRBD1 (5 bases). The CDR3 bases are TGTGCCAGCAGCTTGGGGCAGGGCGTCGGGTTATATGGCTACACCTTC. Translating gives CASSLGQGVGLYGYTF.